This TCR beta chain was profiled in a study of cytomegalovirus exposure and HLA in healthy donors. Study results and limitations: TCR beta V- and J-gene trimming, according to a later analysis, was linked to a missense DCLRE1C variant.

With regard to this clone: Its antigen is unidentified.

The CDR3 has 16 residues. Between the trimmed V and J ends, which lost 4 bases and 5 bases, there was a span of 17 bases. The germline CDR1 and CDR2 sequences are SGHAT and FQNNGV. PCR involved 60 Vbeta and 13 Jbeta primers. Sequencing was performed with immunoSEQ multiplex PCR; in TCRdb, only in-frame clones are kept and a portion is missing. The data contain under 140,000 clones, roughly three quarters of them singletons. The sample taken for sequencing was PBMCs. The receptor was isolated from a young man in good health and CMV-seropositive. The chain employs TRBV11-2 and TRBJ1-4; tentatively, D is TRBD1 (5 bases). The CDR3 spells CASSSRRGGGNEKLFF. The CDR3 bases are TGTGCCAGCAGCTCCCGGCGGGGCGGTGGAAATGAAAAACTGTTTTTT.